This entry is about one TCR beta chain. This clonotype has ten or more counts. Its antigen is unknown. No much larger clone exists at a distance of one base, and base qualities are not known. Ophthalmopathy patients had moderately to severely active disease, Clinical Activity Score of at least 3, NOSPECS grade of at least 4, and duration under 3 months. Any patient with an uncontrolled infection, another autoimmune disease, pregnancy or lactation was excluded. Clinical symptoms, serum thyroxine and TRAb, thyroid ultrasound, and orbital computed tomography formed the basis for the diagnoses. PBMCs were isolated from about 10 ml of fresh peripheral blood by Ficoll-Paque density gradient centrifugation. Total RNA was extracted with Trizol reagent, and quality was checked on an Agilent 2100 Bioanalyzer. After removal of 4 bases from V and 9 bases from J, the junction retains 8 bases not matched to a gene. The CDR3 runs 14 residues from the cysteine to the phenylalanine. Just the 42-base CDR3 DNA is kept, in frame starting at base 1.

This entry belongs to a study of T cells in Graves' hyperthyroidism and ophthalmopathy (dated by TCRdb to between 2018 and 2021). In the study overall: Peripheral blood was sampled at the time of initial diagnosis, prior to any treatment. TCR V-J signatures able to tell the groups apart were searched for in a discovery cohort of 90 to 100 patients, of whom over 40 had Graves' ophthalmopathy and roughly 58 had stable Graves' hyperthyroidism. Prospective prediction of ophthalmopathy was tested in an independent validation cohort of 18 to 20 hyperthyroidism patients and 17 patients who later progressed to ophthalmopathy. The 85 to 100 discovery patients were divided at random into training and test sets in a 7:3 ratio. Thyroid tissue and blood T-cell repertoires from about six Graves' hyperthyroidism patients were also compared in the study. Following sampling, methimazole starting at 30 mg daily was given to hyperthyroidism patients, and high-dose intravenous methylprednisolone was given to ophthalmopathy patients. According to the paper, TCR Vbeta CDR3 sequencing was carried out on some 140 peripheral blood samples, which came from around 43 ophthalmopathy, fewer than 80 hyperthyroidism and some 17 progressor patients. The study at large found these results: During validation, the model predicted progression to ophthalmopathy a median of about 6.3 months ahead of onset, with more than 55% sensitivity and less than 85% specificity. Most expanded thyroid clonotypes (frequency above 0.001) were also detected in blood, suggesting blood repertoires may reflect thyroid immune responses. No statistical method was used to fix the sample size in advance, and group allocation was not hidden from the investigators. In cross-validation, a model built on a 13 V-J signature told ophthalmopathy apart from stable hyperthyroidism with roughly 87% sensitivity and about 81% specificity, and in testing the same model reached 80%/75%.

The TCR beta CDR3 regions were amplified from RNA transcripts. For the first round of RT-PCR on the TCR CDR3, the HTBI primer set was used together with the Qiagen OneStep RT-PCR kit. A second multiplex PCR round built the libraries, followed by size selection and purification. Paired-end sequencing of the libraries was performed with 100 bp reads on an Illumina HiSeq2000. In the source study's methods: SOAPnuke was used to process the raw data, removing reads that contained adapters or uncalled bases, had a mean Phred below 15, or lacked an exact match to the constant primer or identifier. COPE v1.2.5 was used to merge the high-quality paired reads, and each unique nucleotide sequence was defined as a clonotype. MiTCR v1.1 was used to align the clonotypes against IMGT TRBV, TRBD and TRBJ reference segments. The analysis included only V-J combinations with a frequency above 0.0001, which together covered around 99% of the repertoires. A TCS score was defined as the ratio of F50 (clonal expansion) to E x V (chaos), with BLOSUM62-based TCRdist applied between CDR3 peptides within each V-J. Welch's t-statistics and random forest reduced some 510 V-J features to about 12, which were used in a naive Bayes classifier (R e1071). TCRdb took the public reads, trimmed them with fastp at Q25, ran MiXCR for clone calling and kept in-frame beta chains. Merged by CDR3 protein, the rows form single entries marked with the most common genes and DNA. It is TCRdb's table, rather than the study itself, that gives the V and J calls and clone size. In this sample the table shows some 490,000 distinct CDR3 sequences, under 25% of which occur a single time. The ten largest make up around 50% of the sample.

The specimen was blood. The TCR sequence derives from a woman aged 65 to 85 with Graves' ophthalmopathy. Recombination joined TRBV12-3 or TRBV12-4 with TRBJ1-5; TRBD1 fits 8 bases in the junction. The DNA sequence follows: TGTGCCAGCAGTTCGGGACAGGAAAGAGCGCCCCAGCATTTT. Translated, this gives CASSSGQERAPQHF.